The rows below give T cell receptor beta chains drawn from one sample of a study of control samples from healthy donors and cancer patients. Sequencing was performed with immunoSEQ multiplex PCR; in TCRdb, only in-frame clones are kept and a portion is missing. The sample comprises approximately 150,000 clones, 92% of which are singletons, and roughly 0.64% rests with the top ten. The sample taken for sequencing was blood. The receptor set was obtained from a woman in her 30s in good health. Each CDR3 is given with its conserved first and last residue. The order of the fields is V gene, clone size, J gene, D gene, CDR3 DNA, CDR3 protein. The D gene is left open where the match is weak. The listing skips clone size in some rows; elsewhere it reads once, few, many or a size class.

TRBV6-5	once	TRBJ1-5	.	TGTGCCAGCAGTCGGGACGGTAGCAATCAGCCCCAGCATTTT	CASSRDGSNQPQHF
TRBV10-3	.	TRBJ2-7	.	TGTGCCATCAGTGATCTATACGAGCAGTACTTC	CAISDLYEQYF
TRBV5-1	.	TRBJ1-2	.	TGCGCCAGCAGCGAACAGGGACGTGGCGGCTACACCTTC	CASSEQGRGGYTF
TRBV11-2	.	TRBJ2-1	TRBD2	TGTGCCAGCAGCCCAAACGCGGGGGGACTAACCTCCTACAGGGAGCAGTTCTTC	CASSPNAGGLTSYREQFF
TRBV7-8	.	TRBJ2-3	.	TGTGCCAGCAGCTTAGGGCACCAGATAAACACAGATACGCAGTATTTT	CASSLGHQINTDTQYF
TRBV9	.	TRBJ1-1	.	TGTGCCAGCAGCGTAGTGAGCGGGAACACTGAAGCTTTCTTT	CASSVVSGNTEAFF
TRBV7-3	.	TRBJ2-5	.	TGTGCCAGCAGCCTCGCTAGCTGGGATCCTACCCAGTACTTC	CASSLASWDPTQYF
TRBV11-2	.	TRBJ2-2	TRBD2	TGTGCCAGCAGCACTTTGGGGAGGGCAACCGGGGAGCTGTTTTTT	CASSTLGRATGELFF
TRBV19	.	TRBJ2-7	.	TGTGCCAGTAGCGTACAGGATTCCCACGAGCAGTACTTC	CASSVQDSHEQYF
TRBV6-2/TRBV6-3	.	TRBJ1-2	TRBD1	TGTGCCAGCAGTCACGGACAGGGAGGTTTCCGCGGCTACACCTTC	CASSHGQGGFRGYTF
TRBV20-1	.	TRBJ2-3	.	TGCAGTGCCAACACAGATACGCAGTATTTT	CSANTDTQYF
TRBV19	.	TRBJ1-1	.	TGTGCCAGTAGTATGGCAGGGACGGATACTGAAGCTTTCTTT	CASSMAGTDTEAFF
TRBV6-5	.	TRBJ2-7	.	TGTGCCAGCGTGGATCGGGACGGACGCTACGAGCAGTACTTC	CASVDRDGRYEQYF